This passage covers 15 T cell receptor beta chains from one sample sequenced in a study of blood T cell repertoires in COVID-19. Only in-frame clones appear in the TCRdb table, and some are missing; sequencing was by immunoSEQ multiplex PCR. This table holds around 440,000 clones, around 88% found once. The specimen was peripheral blood. Receptors originate from a woman aged 50 to 60 with COVID-19, enrolled during active disease.

The chain carries TRBV30 and TRBJ1-1; the D is unclear. V lost 3 bases to trimming and J lost 11 bases, with 10 bases between them. The CDR3 contains 10 residues. Germline values: CDR1 GTSNPN, CDR2 SVGIG (reference sequence). CDR3 DNA sequence: TGTGCCTGGAGCCCACTTCGGGCTTTCTTT. This encodes CAWSPLRAFF.

J is TRBJ1-6 and V is TRBV19, with TRBD1 matching over 8 bases. Germline CDR1 is LNHDA and CDR2 is SQIVND (reference sequence). This CDR3 spans 14 amino acids. V was clipped by 1 base and J by 7 bases; unmatched bases: 0. The CDR3, as DNA: TGTGCCAGTAGTATAGGACAGGGGAATTCACCCCTCCACTTT. This gives the protein CASSIGQGNSPLHF. Using reference TRBV19 and TRBJ1-6 for the parts outside the CDR3, the full variable domain is DGGITQSPKYLFRKEGQNVTLSCEQNLNHDAMYWYRQDPGQGLRLIYYSQIVNDFQKGDIAEGYSVSREKKESFPLTVTSAQKNPTAFYLCASSIGQGNSPLHFGNGTRLTVT.

The genes are TRBV5-4 and TRBJ1-1; D is perhaps TRBD1 (5 bases). V was shortened by 5 bases and J by 2 bases, with 16 bases between the two germline ends. The CDR3 is 15 amino acids. Per the germline V gene, CDR1 is SGHNT and CDR2 is YYREEE (reference sequence). This CDR3 is CASSYDGWGNTEAFF. For the CDR3, the DNA is TGTGCCAGCAGTTACGACGGATGGGGCAACACTGAAGCTTTCTTT.

The chain uses TRBV7-9 and TRBJ2-7; TRBD1 matches 10 bases. Germline values: CDR1 SEHNR, CDR2 FQNEAQ (reference sequence). CDR3 length: 14 amino acids. J gave up 5 bases and V 3 bases, and 4 bases lay outside the gene matches. The CDR3 spells CASSLTGGYDEQYF. The CDR3 DNA follows: TGTGCCAGCAGCTTGACAGGGGGCTATGACGAGCAGTACTTC.

The V and J genes are TRBV5-8 and TRBJ2-7; 7 nucleotides match TRBD1. Germline V gives CDR1 SGHTS, CDR2 YDEGEE. V lost 5 bases, J lost 2 bases, and 10 bases stayed unmatched. The CDR3 spans 15 residues. The CDR3 DNA is TGTGCCAGCAGTCAGACAGGGAGAGGAGCCTACGAGCAGTACTTC. The encoded protein is CASSQTGRGAYEQYF.

The V gene is TRBV5-4, the J gene TRBJ2-1, with TRBD2 matching 13 bases. The trim removed 4 bases at V and 4 bases at J, leaving 5 bases unmatched. Per the germline V gene, CDR1 is SGHNT and CDR2 is YYREEE (reference sequence). The CDR3 length is 16 residues. The CDR3 here is CASSDGTSGEYNEQFF. Written as DNA, the CDR3 is TGTGCCAGCAGCGACGGGACTAGCGGGGAATACAATGAGCAGTTCTTC.

The chain is built from TRBV13 and TRBJ1-3, with D possibly being TRBD1 (5 bases). Germline assignment: CDR1 PRHDT and CDR2 FYEKMQ (reference sequence). There are 17 residues in the CDR3. V dropped 1 base and J dropped 2 bases, with 15 bases sitting between them. The CDR3 here is CASSLESTGWAGNTIYF. CDR3 nucleotides: TGTGCCAGCAGCTTAGAAAGTACAGGCTGGGCTGGAAACACCATATATTTT.

This clone was recorded once. This rearrangement joins TRBV5-6 to TRBJ1-3; unclear D gene. CDR1 and CDR2 (germline): SGHDT, YYEEEE. The CDR3 loop spans 14 amino acids. The ends were cut back, 5 bases at V and 0 bases at J, with 9 bases in the middle. Here the CDR3 reads CASRLLSSGNTIYF. In DNA form, the CDR3 reads TGTGCCAGCAGGCTCCTGAGCTCTGGAAACACCATATATTTT.

V usage is TRBV5-1 and J usage is TRBJ2-3; D is possibly TRBD2 (5 bases). V gave up 3 bases and J gave up 2 bases, with 10 bases separating them. The CDR3 runs to 14 residues. Germline V gene sequence: CDR1 SGHRS, CDR2 YFSETQ. In nucleotides, the CDR3 is TGCGCCAGCAGCTCGGAGGAGTTCACAGATACGCAGTATTTT. Its translation is CASSSEEFTDTQYF.

Note on this clone: The same CDR3 also results from other DNA sequences found in this sample. V is TRBV6-5 and J is TRBJ1-2; D gene uncertain. The CDR3 extends over 14 amino acids. Germline CDR1 is MNHEY and CDR2 is SVGAGI. The V end lost 0 bases, the J end lost 2 bases, and 7 bases lay between the germline ends. CDR3 residues: CASSYSGSNYGYTF. The DNA for the CDR3 is TGTGCCAGCAGTTACTCGGGGAGCAACTATGGCTACACCTTC.

The chain joins TRBV2 to TRBJ2-3, with TRBD1 as a possible D gene (5 bases). Germline CDR1 SNHLY, CDR2 FYNNEI. The CDR3 runs to 14 residues. With 0 bases removed from V and 8 bases from J, the gap between germline ends came to 12 bases. DNA of the CDR3: TGTGCCAGCAGTGAAGCGAGGCAGGGTGGTACGCAGTATTTT. Translation gives CASSEARQGGTQYF.

The chain employs TRBV11-2 and TRBJ1-2; D gene ambiguous. Between the trimmed V and J ends, which lost 2 bases and 4 bases, there was a span of 8 bases. The CDR3 spans 13 residues. The germline V gene has CDR1 SGHAT and CDR2 FQNNGV. CDR3 bases: TGTGCCAGCAGCTTAAAACAGATCTATGGCTACACCTTC. Amino acid sequence: CASSLKQIYGYTF.

Here the CDR3 reads CASSLETYDTEAFF. The CDR3 DNA sequence: TGCGCCAGCAGCCTGGAGACATATGACACTGAAGCTTTCTTT. V usage is TRBV5-1 and J usage is TRBJ1-1; D unclear. Between the trimmed V and J ends, which lost 4 bases and 3 bases, there was a span of 13 bases. Germline CDR1 reads SGHRS; CDR2 reads YFSETQ. The CDR3 is 14 residues long.

The table lists this clone with a count of one. The rearrangement uses TRBV4-1 and TRBJ1-1; unclear D gene. Germline V lookup: CDR1 MGHRA, CDR2 YSYEKL. The CDR3 runs 19 residues. With 1 base removed from V and 1 base from J, the gap between germline ends came to 22 bases. The CDR3 here is CASSQGKDLADPRNTEAFF. The CDR3 nucleotides are TGCGCCAGCAGCCAAGGAAAAGATTTGGCAGATCCTCGGAACACTGAAGCTTTCTTT.

This clone has only a few counts. The chain couples TRBV6-2 or TRBV6-3 to TRBJ1-3; TRBD1 aligns across 8 bases. This CDR3 spans 16 amino acids. In germline, CDR1 is MNHEY, CDR2 SVGEGT. V lost 6 bases and J lost 8; bases outside the gene matches: 15. The DNA for the CDR3 is TGTGCCAGCAGGTACCTGAAGGCAGGGGGCGCGGACACCATATATTTT. Protein: CASRYLKAGGADTIYF.